One and the same sample provided the 27 T cell receptor beta chains below, sequenced in a study of blood T cell repertoires in COVID-19. The protocol was immunoSEQ multiplex PCR, while the TCRdb copy is restricted to in-frame clones and leaves out a portion. The top ten hold roughly 6.8% of the sample, which has about 380,000 clones, 85% to 90% seen once. The source material was peripheral blood. The source of these receptors is a man between 18 and 35 years old with active or convalescent COVID-19.

The genes are TRBV19 and TRBJ2-3, with 11 positions matching TRBD2. Trimming took 6 bases from V and 3 from J; bases not matched to a gene: 8. Looked up from germline, CDR1 is LNHDA and CDR2 is SQIVND (reference sequence). CDR3 length equals 16 residues. The CDR3 bases are TGTGCCAGTAGCAAGACTAGCGGGATTTCGACAGATACGCAGTATTTT. It codes for CASSKTSGISTDTQYF.

In regard to this clone: Germline and junction disagree at one end, which may indicate a read error. The chain links TRBV5-1 to TRBJ2-6; TRBD1 might be the D (5 bases). Germline CDR1 reads SGHRS; CDR2 reads YFSETQ. This CDR3 comprises 17 residues. In nucleotides, the CDR3 is TGCGCCAGCAGCTTGGCTGCCGGAATCTCTGGGGCCAACGTGCTGACTTTC. It is translated as CASSLAAGISGANVLTF.

J is TRBJ1-1 and V is TRBV7-9; a weak D match, TRBD1 (5 bases). Trimming took off 3 bases at V and 1 base at J, with 12 bases between the two ends. This CDR3 is built from 15 residues. Germline V gene lookup returns CDR1 SEHNR and CDR2 FQNEAQ (reference sequence). DNA for the CDR3: TGTGCCAGCAGCTTCGGTGGGAGGGGGAACACTGAAGCTTTCTTT. Translation: CASSFGGRGNTEAFF.

As DNA, the CDR3 is TGTGCCAGCAGCCAGGGGGGCGGTGGCTACACCTTC. Amino acid sequence: CASSQGGGGYTF. The genes are TRBV11-2 and TRBJ1-2, with 7 positions matching TRBD1. Germline trimming cut 5 bases from V and 7 bases from J; bases unmatched to any gene: 4. The CDR3 contains 12 residues. CDR1 and CDR2 from the germline V gene are SGHAT and FQNNGV.

V is TRBV24-1 and J is TRBJ1-2; 11 bases agree with TRBD1. V lost 3 bases, J lost 4 bases, and 9 bases stayed unmatched. This CDR3 is 17 amino acids long. In germline, CDR1 is KGHDR, CDR2 SFDVKD. In nucleotides, the CDR3 is TGTGCCACCAGTGATCCTACGGGACAGGGGGAAGTCTATGGCTACACCTTC. It yields the protein CATSDPTGQGEVYGYTF.

V usage is TRBV11-2 and J usage is TRBJ2-1, with D perhaps matching TRBD2 (6 bases). V was trimmed by 5 bases and J by 3 bases, leaving 14 bases between them. The germline V gene encodes CDR1 SGHAT and CDR2 FQNNGV. The CDR3 sequence is 15 residues long. The CDR3 here is CASSQVSGDYNEQFF. CDR3 bases: TGTGCCAGCAGCCAAGTTAGCGGCGACTACAATGAGCAGTTCTTC.

The V gene is TRBV19, the J gene TRBJ1-4; a possible D gene is TRBD1 (5 bases). This CDR3 is 15 amino acids long. V was shortened by 3 bases and J by 8 bases, with 16 bases between the two germline ends. Germline-derived CDR1 and CDR2 are LNHDA and SQIVND (reference sequence). The CDR3 reads CASSIGDGRGEKLFF. Here the CDR3 DNA reads TGTGCCAGTAGTATTGGAGACGGACGGGGGGAAAAACTGTTTTTT.

This chain links TRBV6-5 with TRBJ2-7; possible D gene TRBD2, 6 bases. The V gene lost 6 bases and the J gene lost 2 bases, with 17 bases spanning the gap. Per germline, CDR1 MNHEY and CDR2 SVGAGI. The CDR3 consists of 15 residues. CDR3 region: CASSMTAGGAYEQYF. CDR3 coding DNA: TGTGCCAGCAGCATGACAGCGGGCGGGGCCTACGAGCAGTACTTC.

The chain combines TRBV7-3 with TRBJ2-2; D unclear. The CDR3 consists of 12 residues. V was clipped by 3 bases and J by 6 bases, with 5 bases between them. Germline V gene data show CDR1 as SGHTA and CDR2 as FQGTGA. The chain's CDR3 is CASSFLAGELFF. Here the CDR3 DNA reads TGTGCCAGCAGCTTTTTAGCCGGGGAGCTGTTTTTT.

The gene calls are TRBV7-6 and TRBJ2-2, with D possibly being TRBD1 (5 bases). Germline lookup yields CDR1 SGHVS and CDR2 FNYEAQ. V gave up 5 bases and J gave up 2 bases, with 15 bases separating them. There are 16 residues in the CDR3. The CDR3 loop reads CASSRRQSLNTGELFF. In nucleotides, the CDR3 is TGTGCCAGCAGCAGACGACAGAGTCTCAACACCGGGGAGCTGTTTTTT.

The rearrangement uses TRBV4-2 and TRBJ1-5; the match to TRBD1 covers 9 bases. The junction had 8 bases not matched to a gene; V was cut back by 0 bases and J by 2 bases. CDR1 is LGHNA and CDR2 is YNFKEQ in the germline V gene. This CDR3 has 18 residues. The DNA for the CDR3 is TGTGCCAGCAGCCAAGATCCTCACAGGGGGCTTGGCAATCAGCCCCAGCATTTT. It codes for CASSQDPHRGLGNQPQHF.

This clone came up once. The CDR3 sequence is CASRPPLAYEQYF. CDR3 in DNA: TGTGCCAGCCGACCGCCTCTAGCTTACGAGCAGTACTTC. The chain links TRBV19 to TRBJ2-7; a weak D match, TRBD2 (5 bases). With 9 bases removed from V and 4 bases from J, the gap between germline ends came to 16 bases. This CDR3 is 13 amino acids long. Germline V lookup: CDR1 LNHDA, CDR2 SQIVND (reference sequence).

The chain uses TRBV4-1 and TRBJ2-7; D is undetermined. CDR3 size: 14 residues. The ends were cut back, 5 bases at V and 3 bases at J, with 14 bases in the middle. Germline CDR1 is MGHRA and CDR2 is YSYEKL. The CDR3 DNA reads as TGCGCCAGCAGCAGTCCATCGGCGGACTACGAGCAGTACTTC. Translating gives CASSSPSADYEQYF.

This clone was counted a single time. This rearrangement joins TRBV5-8 to TRBJ1-6, with TRBD1 as a possible D gene (5 bases). Germline V CDR1 and CDR2: SGHTS, YDEGEE. The CDR3 has 16 residues. The V and J ends lost 2 bases and 7 bases respectively, with 16 bases between them. The CDR3 spells CASSFSFGTGNSPLHF. In DNA, the CDR3 is TGTGCCAGCAGCTTCTCTTTCGGGACTGGGAATTCACCCCTCCACTTT.

The chain is built from TRBV7-3 and TRBJ1-6; D is ambiguous. Germline CDR1 reads SGHTA; CDR2 reads FQGTGA. The CDR3 extends over 15 amino acids. The germline V and J ends were trimmed by 4 bases and 6 bases, with 13 bases remaining between them. The CDR3 sequence: CASSSSLGSNSPLHF. CDR3 DNA: TGTGCCAGCAGCTCCTCCCTCGGGAGTAATTCACCCCTCCACTTT.

This clone was counted a few times. V is TRBV7-3 and J is TRBJ2-1; 7 bases map to TRBD1. V trimming: 6 bases; J trimming: 7 bases; junction bases outside the gene matches: 3. Germline V gene lookup returns CDR1 SGHTA and CDR2 FQGTGA. CDR3 size: 12 residues. DNA of the CDR3: TGTGCCAGCAGGTCACAGGGGAATGAGCAGTTCTTC. Its protein product is CASRSQGNEQFF. Full variable domain (missing parts from reference TRBV7-3 and TRBJ2-1): GAGVSQTPSNKVTEKGKYVELRCDPISGHTALYWYRQSLGQGPEFLIYFQGTGAADDSGLPNDRFFAVRPEGSVSTLKIQRTERGDSAVYLCASRSQGNEQFFGPGTRLTVL.

V is TRBV5-6 and J is TRBJ1-5; TRBD1 might be the D (5 bases). Germline CDR1 and CDR2: SGHDT and YYEEEE. The CDR3 has 13 amino acids. Trimming removed 0 bases at V and 7 bases at J, with 8 bases between. The CDR3 protein is CASSLVGGQPQHF. DNA of the CDR3: TGTGCCAGCAGCTTGGTGGGGGGGCAGCCCCAGCATTTT.

The CDR3 region has the DNA TGCGCCAGCAGCTTGGGCGGGTTGGCAGGAAGGGAACAGCCCCAGCATTTT. It translates to CASSLGGLAGREQPQHF. J is TRBJ1-5 and V is TRBV5-1; D gene ambiguous. V shed 0 bases and J shed 7 bases, with 20 bases lying between them. In germline, CDR1 is SGHRS, CDR2 YFSETQ. The CDR3 is 17 amino acids.

The chain carries TRBV25-1 and TRBJ2-1, with 7 bases lining up with TRBD2. Losses at the gene ends were 7 bases for V and 9 bases for J; bases not matched to a gene: 15. Germline loops: CDR1 MGHDK, CDR2 SYGVNS. The CDR3 is 15 residues long. CDR3 loop: CASTPGLADWGEQFF. The CDR3 nucleotides read TGTGCCAGCACCCCGGGGCTAGCGGATTGGGGTGAGCAGTTCTTC. Looking up the rest from reference TRBV25-1 and TRBJ2-1 gives the full variable domain: EADIYQTPRYLVIGTGKKITLECSQTMGHDKMYWYQQDPGMELHLIHYSYGVNSTEKGDLSSESTVSRIRTEHFPLTLESARPSHTSQYLCASTPGLADWGEQFFGPGTRLTVL.

The chain is built from TRBV7-3 and TRBJ2-2; TRBD2 is a possible D gene (6 bases). The germline V gene has CDR1 SGHTA and CDR2 FQGTGA. This CDR3 region has 15 residues. Trimming removed 2 bases at V and 7 bases at J, with 14 bases between. The CDR3 loop is CASSLGGVYNGELFF. Written as DNA, the CDR3 is TGTGCCAGCAGCTTAGGCGGGGTTTATAACGGGGAGCTGTTTTTT.

The V call is TRBV6-5, the J call TRBJ1-5; 9 nucleotides agree with TRBD1. Germline CDR1 reads MNHEY; CDR2 reads SVGAGI. This CDR3 comprises 13 residues. V gave up 8 bases and J gave up 5 bases; unmatched junction bases: 4. The CDR3 loop reads CASGRQGDQPQHF. The CDR3 region has the DNA TGTGCCAGCGGAAGACAGGGGGATCAGCCCCAGCATTTT.

V gene TRBV6-5 combines with J gene TRBJ2-2, with 11 positions matching TRBD1. The CDR3 sequence is 14 residues long. The V gene's germline CDR1 is MNHEY and CDR2 SVGAGI. Losses at the gene ends were 6 bases for V and 7 bases for J; bases not matched to a gene: 4. DNA for the CDR3: TGTGCCAGCAGCATGGACAGGGGGCGCGGGGAGCTGTTTTTT. Translation: CASSMDRGRGELFF.

The chain has TRBV3-1 (or the pseudogene TRBV3-2) and TRBJ1-2, with TRBD1 matching over 8 bases. The J segment lost 5 bases and the V segment lost 1 base, leaving 15 bases of the junction unmatched. The CDR3 loop spans 18 amino acids. Germline loops: CDR1 LGHDT, CDR2 YNNKEL (reference sequence). The CDR3 nucleotides are TGTGCCAGCAGCCAAGGCGCGGGACAGGTTGGCCGGGTTTATGGCTACACCTTC. It is translated as CASSQGAGQVGRVYGYTF.

In this sample, this clone turned up once. V and J are TRBV6-5 and TRBJ2-2, with 8 bases that match TRBD1. After removal of 5 bases from V and 8 bases from J, the junction contained 10 bases not matched to a gene. The germline CDR1 and CDR2 sequences are MNHEY and SVGAGI. The CDR3 is made up of 15 amino acids. The CDR3 sequence: CASSRRTGTRGELFF. The CDR3 nucleotides read TGTGCCAGCAGTAGAAGGACAGGGACGAGGGGGGAGCTGTTTTTT.

This clone was observed a handful of times. This chain joins TRBV19 and TRBJ2-7, with TRBD2 matching 8 bases. There are 15 residues in the CDR3. V gave up 5 bases and J gave up 0 bases; unmatched junction bases: 6. Per germline, CDR1 LNHDA and CDR2 SQIVND (reference sequence). CDR3 bases: TGTGCCAGTAGTTTAAGCGGGAGTTACTCCTACGAGCAGTACTTC. Its protein product is CASSLSGSYSYEQYF.

This clone was observed a single time. V is TRBV7-2 and J is TRBJ1-5, with D unclear. The CDR3 runs 14 residues. Trimming stripped 5 bases from V and 0 bases from J, with 8 bases between. From germline, CDR1 is SGHTA and CDR2 FQGNSA. For the CDR3, the DNA is TGTGCCAGCAGCCTCGGGGTTAGCAATCAGCCCCAGCATTTT. Its translation is CASSLGVSNQPQHF.

The gene calls are TRBV5-1 and TRBJ1-2; D may be TRBD1 (6 bases). Germline V CDR1 and CDR2: SGHRS, YFSETQ. V was clipped by 4 bases and J by 8 bases, with 18 bases between them. This CDR3 contains 14 residues. CDR3 in DNA: TGCGCCAGCAGCCCAACCACAGGGTATGAGGGCTACACCTTC. This encodes CASSPTTGYEGYTF.